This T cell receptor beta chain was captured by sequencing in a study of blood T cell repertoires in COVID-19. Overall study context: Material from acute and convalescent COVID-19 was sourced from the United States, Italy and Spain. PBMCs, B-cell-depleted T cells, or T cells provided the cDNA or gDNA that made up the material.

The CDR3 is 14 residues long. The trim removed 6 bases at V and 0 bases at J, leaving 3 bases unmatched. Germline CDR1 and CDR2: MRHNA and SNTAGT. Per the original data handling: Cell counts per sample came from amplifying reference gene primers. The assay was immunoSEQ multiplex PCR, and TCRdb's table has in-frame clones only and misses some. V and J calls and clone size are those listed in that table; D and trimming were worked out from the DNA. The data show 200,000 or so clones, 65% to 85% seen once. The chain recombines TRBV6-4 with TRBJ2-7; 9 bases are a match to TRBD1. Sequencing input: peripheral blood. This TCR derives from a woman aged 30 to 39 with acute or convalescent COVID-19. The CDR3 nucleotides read TGTGCCAGCAGCCTGGACAGGGGCTCCTACGAGCAGTACTTC. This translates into CASSLDRGSYEQYF.